A single sample is the source of the 20 T cell receptor beta chains below, sequenced in a study of cytomegalovirus exposure and HLA in healthy donors. The PCR made use of 60 Vbeta and 13 Jbeta primers. The protocol was immunoSEQ multiplex PCR, while the TCRdb copy is restricted to in-frame clones and leaves out a portion. The sample includes over 100,000 clones, 65% to 80% of them seen just once. Sequences were obtained from PBMCs. These receptors all stem from a female donor in good health and CMV-seronegative.

The rearrangement links TRBV7-2 to TRBJ2-1; tentatively, D is TRBD2 (5 bases). Germline CDR1 and CDR2: SGHTA and FQGNSA. With 5 bases removed from V and 8 bases from J, the gap between germline ends came to 22 bases. The CDR3 covers 16 residues. The CDR3 loop reads CASSPGRLASPHEQFF. The DNA for the CDR3 is TGTGCCAGCAGCCCTGGAAGGCTAGCATCCCCCCATGAGCAGTTCTTC.

The chain employs TRBV5-1 and TRBJ2-1; no definite D call. Deletions cut 4 bases from V and 7 bases from J, with 9 bases between. The CDR3 has 12 amino acids. Per the germline V gene, CDR1 is SGHRS and CDR2 is YFSETQ. Here the CDR3 DNA reads TGCGCCAGCAGCAGTTCACTAAATGAGCAGTTCTTC. Its protein is CASSSSLNEQFF. The variable domain in full, completed from reference TRBV5-1 and TRBJ2-1, reads KAGVTQTPRYLIKTRGQQVTLSCSPISGHRSVSWYQQTPGQGLQFLFEYFSETQRNKGNFPGRFSGRQFSNSRSEMNVSTLELGDSALYLCASSSSLNEQFFGPGTRLTVL.

This chain connects TRBV27 to TRBJ1-5; D remains ambiguous. Trimming removed 10 bases from V and 11 bases from J, with 12 bases in between. Per the germline V gene, CDR1 is MNHEY and CDR2 is SMNVEV (reference sequence). The CDR3 is 10 amino acids. CDR3 sequence reads: CATGRPTQHF. As DNA, the CDR3 is TGTGCCACGGGAAGGCCAACCCAGCATTTT.

This rearrangement joins TRBV2 to TRBJ1-5; no clear D. V lost 1 base and J lost 8, with 9 bases in between. Germline CDR1 SNHLY, CDR2 FYNNEI. The CDR3 is made up of 13 amino acids. This chain's CDR3 is CASSEGAWEPQHF. The CDR3 coding sequence is TGTGCCAGCAGTGAAGGGGCTTGGGAGCCCCAGCATTTT.

This clone was seen a handful of times. The chain joins TRBV2 to TRBJ1-2; no clear D gene. V was cut by 7 bases and J by 3 bases, with 6 bases left in between. CDR1 and CDR2 from the germline V gene are SNHLY and FYNNEI. This CDR3 spans 11 amino acids. The CDR3 here is CASMEYYGYTF. The CDR3, as DNA: TGTGCCAGCATGGAGTACTATGGCTACACCTTC.

The genes are TRBV7-7 and TRBJ1-1; the D is unclear. This CDR3 is built from 14 residues. The germline gives CDR1 SSHAT, CDR2 FNYEAQ (reference sequence). V was cut by 2 bases and J by 7 bases, with 14 bases left in between. DNA for the CDR3: TGTGCCAGCAGCTTATTTCCGGACTCGAATGAAGCTTTCTTT. Translation: CASSLFPDSNEAFF.

The V and J genes are TRBV2 and TRBJ1-6, with TRBD1 identical over 7 bases. The V gene's germline CDR1 is SNHLY and CDR2 FYNNEI. The CDR3 length is 14 residues. Germline trimming cut 6 bases from V and 7 bases from J; bases unmatched to any gene: 6. The CDR3: CASRATGDNSPLHF. DNA for the CDR3: TGTGCCAGCAGAGCCACAGGGGACAATTCACCCCTCCACTTT.

CDR3 in DNA: TGTGCCAGCAGTTTGATACCAGGTGCCTACGAGCAGTACTTC. It translates to CASSLIPGAYEQYF. The chain has TRBV28 and TRBJ2-5; D ambiguous. The better agreement between TRBJ2-7 and the DNA end casts doubt on the J call. There are 14 residues in the CDR3. CDR1 is MDHEN, CDR2 SYDVKM, per germline.

This clone was observed once. The chain employs TRBV2 and TRBJ1-2, with 8 bases fitting TRBD1. The CDR3 is 14 residues long. V shed 4 bases and J 3 bases; nucleotides not matched to a gene: 4. Looked up from germline, CDR1 is SNHLY and CDR2 is FYNNEI. CDR3 sequence reads: CASSVQGVYYGYTF. In nucleotides, the CDR3 is TGTGCCAGCAGTGTACAGGGGGTCTACTATGGCTACACCTTC. Together with reference TRBV2 and TRBJ1-2, the CDR3 gives the full variable domain: EPEVTQTPSHQVTQMGQEVILRCVPISNHLYFYWYRQILGQKVEFLVSFYNNEISEKSEIFDDQFSVERPDGSNFTLKIRSTKLEDSAMYFCASSVQGVYYGYTFGSGTRLTVV.

The chain links TRBV5-6 to TRBJ1-2, with 7 bases fitting TRBD1. The CDR3 consists of 16 residues. V lost 0 bases, J lost 5 bases, and 10 bases stayed unmatched. Germline V gene data show CDR1 as SGHDT and CDR2 as YYEEEE. CDR3 region: CASSLGPGQYAYGYTF. CDR3 sequence (DNA): TGTGCCAGCAGCTTGGGACCGGGACAGTACGCATATGGCTACACCTTC. Full variable domain (rest looked up from reference TRBV5-6 and TRBJ1-2): DAGVTQSPTHLIKTRGQQVTLRCSPKSGHDTVSWYQQALGQGPQFIFQYYEEEERQRGNFPDRFSGHQFPNYSSELNVNALLLGDSALYLCASSLGPGQYAYGYTFGSGTRLTVV.

The rearrangement joins TRBV7-8 to TRBJ2-3; TRBD1 is a possible D gene (6 bases). V shed 5 bases and J shed 2 bases, with 17 bases lying between them. Germline V lookup: CDR1 SGHVS, CDR2 FQNEAQ. This CDR3 has 16 amino acids. Written as DNA, the CDR3 is TGTGCCAGCAGCCTGGGGGCAGCGACCTTCACAGATACGCAGTATTTT. Translation: CASSLGAATFTDTQYF. The full variable domain, rest sourced from reference TRBV7-8 and TRBJ2-3, is GAGVSQSPRYKVAKRGQDVALRCDPISGHVSLFWYQQALGQGPEFLTYFQNEAQLDKSGLPSDRFFAERPEGSVSTLKIQRTQQEDSAVYLCASSLGAATFTDTQYFGPGTRLTVL.

The genes are TRBV27 and TRBJ2-2; weak D call: TRBD1 (5 bases). The CDR3 has 14 amino acids. Trimming stripped 3 bases from V and 4 bases from J, with 9 bases between. The germline gives CDR1 MNHEY, CDR2 SMNVEV (reference sequence). The CDR3 nucleotides read TGTGCCAGCAGTTTTAGGGGTGTCACCGGGGAGCTGTTTTTT. Residues: CASSFRGVTGELFF.

The V and J genes are TRBV5-1 and TRBJ1-5, with TRBD1 identical over 12 bases. This CDR3 has 16 residues. J was trimmed by 6 bases and V by 4 bases; bases with no gene match: 8. Germline lookup yields CDR1 SGHRS and CDR2 YFSETQ. This CDR3 reads CASSIGTGGIAQPQHF. In DNA, the CDR3 is TGCGCCAGCAGCATCGGGACAGGGGGCATCGCTCAGCCCCAGCATTTT.

This clone was found a few times. This sequence joins TRBV5-4 and TRBJ1-2; 7 bases are shared with TRBD1. Trimming removed 3 bases from V and 4 bases from J; junction bases left unmatched: 9. Germline V gene data show CDR1 as SGHNT and CDR2 as YYREEE (reference sequence). The CDR3 contains 15 residues. This CDR3 reads CASSSRTGESYGYTF. The CDR3 DNA reads as TGTGCCAGCAGCTCACGGACAGGCGAATCCTATGGCTACACCTTC.

This rearrangement joins TRBV7-9 to TRBJ2-3; perhaps TRBD1 as D (5 bases). The CDR3 has 14 residues. V lost 2 bases and J 2 bases, leaving 8 bases between the germline ends. CDR1 is SEHNR, CDR2 FQNEAQ, per germline (reference sequence). The CDR3 DNA reads as TGTGCCAGCAGCTTAACACAGGTCACAGATACGCAGTATTTT. It yields the protein CASSLTQVTDTQYF.

Ten or more counts support this clone. V usage is TRBV7-2 and J usage is TRBJ1-2; 7 positions agree with TRBD1. Germline V gene data show CDR1 as SGHTA and CDR2 as FQGNSA. Unmatched junction bases numbered 10, after V lost 5 bases and J lost 4 bases. This CDR3 contains 15 residues. CDR3 coding DNA: TGTGCCAGCAGCGCGGGACCCGGGACAGTCTATGGCTACACCTTC. Translating gives CASSAGPGTVYGYTF.

The chain carries TRBV9 and TRBJ1-2; 9 bases agree with TRBD1. The germline V gene has CDR1 SGDLS and CDR2 YYNGEE. Unmatched junction bases numbered 6, after V lost 3 bases and J lost 0 bases. The CDR3 contains 16 residues. The CDR3 spells CASSGPRQGANYGYTF. CDR3 bases: TGTGCCAGCAGCGGGCCCCGACAGGGGGCTAACTATGGCTACACCTTC.

The J gene is TRBJ1-3, the V gene TRBV6-6; the D gene is possibly TRBD1 (5 bases). This CDR3 is 16 amino acids long. The V end was cut by 7 bases, the J end by 3 bases, with 19 bases between. In germline, CDR1 is MNHNY, CDR2 SVGAGI (reference sequence). The CDR3 sequence is CASKPPGGDVGNTIYF. In DNA form, the CDR3 reads TGTGCCAGCAAACCGCCGGGGGGGGATGTTGGAAACACCATATATTTT.

This chain connects TRBV6-5 to TRBJ2-7, with 9 bases that match TRBD1. This CDR3 spans 13 amino acids. V lost 3 bases to trimming and J lost 6 bases; unmatched junction nucleotides: 3. Looked up from germline, CDR1 is MNHEY and CDR2 is SVGAGI. CDR3 sequence: CASSYDRGFEQYF. DNA of the CDR3: TGTGCCAGCAGTTATGACAGGGGGTTCGAGCAGTACTTC.

The chain is built from TRBV2 and TRBJ1-5, with 7 bases lining up with TRBD1. The V gene end was trimmed by 6 bases and the J gene end by 3 bases; junction bases not matched to a gene: 5. There are 14 residues in the CDR3. Germline values: CDR1 SNHLY, CDR2 FYNNEI. The CDR3 DNA sequence: TGTGCCAGCAGCTTAGGGGGCTTCAATCAGCCCCAGCATTTT. Its translation is CASSLGGFNQPQHF.